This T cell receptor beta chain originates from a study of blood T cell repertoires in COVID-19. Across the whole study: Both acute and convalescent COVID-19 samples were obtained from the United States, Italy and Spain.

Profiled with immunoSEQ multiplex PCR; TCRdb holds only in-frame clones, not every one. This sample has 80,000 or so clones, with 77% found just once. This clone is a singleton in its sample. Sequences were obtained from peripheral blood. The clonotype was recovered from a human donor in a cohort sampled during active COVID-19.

CDR3 sequence reads: CASSYPDRGGGYTF. The CDR3 DNA follows: TGTGCCAGCAGTTACCCGGACAGGGGGGGAGGCTACACCTTC. This rearrangement joins TRBV28 to TRBJ1-2; 10 nucleotides match TRBD1. The V gene end was trimmed by 4 bases and the J gene end by 8 bases; junction bases not matched to a gene: 7. CDR1 MDHEN and CDR2 SYDVKM come from the germline V gene. CDR3 length: 14 residues.